Following are 19 T cell receptor beta chains from one sample sequenced in a study of CD8+CD57+ T cells in acquired aplastic anemia. Using genomic DNA as the template, TCR beta VDJ and CDR3 profiling was carried out. TCRdb itself ran the reads through MiXCR, one entry per CDR3 protein. The top ten clones hold 0.8% to 0.85% of a sample with hundreds of thousands of distinct CDR3 sequences, around 32% of them seen once. For sequencing, patients were chosen who had shown expansion of CD8+CD57+ cells by flow cytometry. Sequences were obtained from sorted CD4+, CD8+, or CD8+CD57+ T cells (not recorded which) from PBMCs. These receptors were collected from a human donor with aplastic anemia.

This clonotype was found a few times. The chain employs TRBV5-8 and TRBJ1-5, with 7 bases lining up with TRBD1. The germline CDR1 and CDR2 sequences are SGHTS and YDEGEE. The CDR3 totals 13 residues. The V gene end was trimmed by 5 bases and the J gene end by 7 bases; junction bases not matched to a gene: 6. The DNA for the CDR3 is TGTGCCAGCAGACGGACAGGAGACCAGCCCCAGCATTTT. Its protein product is CASRRTGDQPQHF.

This clonotype occurred a few times. The chain employs TRBV3-1 and TRBJ1-4; D unclear. Germline CDR1 and CDR2: LGHDT and YNNKEL (reference sequence). This CDR3 spans 13 amino acids. The V gene lost 4 bases and the J gene lost 3 bases, with 6 bases spanning the gap. The CDR3 sequence is CASSRASNEKLFF. As DNA, the CDR3 is TGTGCCAGCAGCCGGGCCTCTAATGAAAAACTGTTTTTT.

In its sample, this clonotype was seen a few times. At one boundary the junction diverges from the germline segment, which might be a read error. This chain connects TRBV14 to TRBJ1-6; D uncertain. The CDR3 totals 18 residues. CDR1 is SGHDN, CDR2 FVKESK, per germline. The CDR3 DNA is TGTGCCAGCAGCCAAAATTCTCGAGGGCTCGGGTATAATCCACCCCTCCACTTT. It is translated as CASSQNSRGLGYNPPLHF.

The rearrangement links TRBV10-2 to TRBJ2-7, with D possibly matching TRBD1 (6 bases). The CDR3 has 13 amino acids. Trimming left V 5 bases short and J 5 bases short, with 13 bases between. Germline CDR1 WSHSY, CDR2 SAAADI. The CDR3 here is CASSQGLANEQYF. For the CDR3, the DNA is TGCGCCAGCAGTCAGGGGCTAGCTAACGAGCAGTACTTC.

This clonotype was seen ten or more times. The chain uses TRBV19 and TRBJ2-1; D is ambiguous. CDR3 length: 15 residues. V was shortened by 7 bases and J by 9 bases, with 22 bases between the two germline ends. Per the germline V gene, CDR1 is LNHDA and CDR2 is SQIVND (reference sequence). The chain's CDR3 is CASTPSHTFSSEQFF. CDR3 sequence (DNA): TGTGCCAGTACACCTTCTCATACTTTTTCCAGTGAGCAGTTCTTC.

As to this clonotype: A read error may explain this, as a much larger clone is one base away. The chain uses TRBV12-3 or TRBV12-4 and TRBJ2-7, with 8 bases fitting TRBD2. The V and J ends lost 5 bases and 7 bases, in that order; junction bases with no gene match: 10. CDR3 length equals 14 residues. DNA for the CDR3: TGTGCCAGCAGTCCAACGGGACTAGTGCCTGAGCAGTACTTC. Translated: CASSPTGLVPEQYF.

This clonotype was seen a few times. The chain uses TRBV2 and TRBJ1-6; D unresolved. V lost 8 bases to trimming and J lost 11 bases, with 7 bases between them. The CDR3 has 10 residues. Germline values: CDR1 SNHLY, CDR2 FYNNEI. DNA of the CDR3: TGTGCCAGCTTAAAACCACCCCTCCACTTT. Translation: CASLKPPLHF.

This clonotype was observed many times. The chain carries TRBV19 and TRBJ1-2; 8 nucleotides match TRBD1. Trimming cost V 4 bases and J 4 bases; bases outside gene matches: 11. This CDR3 has 16 amino acids. Germline assignment: CDR1 LNHDA and CDR2 SQIVND (reference sequence). CDR3 bases: TGTGCCAGTAGTAGAACCGGGACAGGCGGTAGCTATGGCTACACCTTC. Translating gives CASSRTGTGGSYGYTF.

Many counts were recorded for this clonotype. V gene TRBV20-1 combines with J gene TRBJ1-5, with TRBD1 identical over 7 bases. The CDR3 is 15 residues long. V shed 5 bases and J 3 bases; nucleotides not matched to a gene: 10. Germline assignment: CDR1 DFQATT and CDR2 SNEGSKA (reference sequence). As DNA, the CDR3 is TGCAGTGCTTTGGACAGGCGAACTTTCAATCAGCCCCAGCATTTT. Amino acid sequence: CSALDRRTFNQPQHF.

This clonotype came up a few times. V is TRBV11-1 and J is TRBJ2-2; weak D call: TRBD1 (6 bases). Germline V gene lookup returns CDR1 SGHAT and CDR2 FQDESV (reference sequence). V shed 5 bases and J shed 0 bases, with 16 bases lying between them. The CDR3 length is 17 residues. The CDR3 spells CASSAYSGTPNTGELFF. Written as DNA, the CDR3 is TGTGCCAGCAGCGCATACTCCGGGACACCGAACACCGGGGAGCTGTTTTTT.

Comments on this clonotype: This sequence may be a read error, since a much larger clone differs from it by one base. The chain employs TRBV20-1 and TRBJ2-7; TRBD2 is a possible D gene (6 bases). Germline-derived CDR1 and CDR2 are DFQATT and SNEGSKA (reference sequence). The CDR3 extends over 12 amino acids. The CDR3 DNA is TGCAGCTGGGCGGAGGGCTCCTACGAGCAGTACTTC. This translates into CSWAEGSYEQYF.

The V call is TRBV18, the J call TRBJ1-5; D is possibly TRBD1 (5 bases). The length of the CDR3 is 15 residues. Germline lookup yields CDR1 KGHSH and CDR2 LQKENI. Trimming took off 2 bases at V and 1 base at J, with 9 bases between the two ends. CDR3 nucleotides: TGTGCCAGCTCACCATTGCAGGGAAGCAATCAGCCCCAGCATTTT. As protein: CASSPLQGSNQPQHF.

About this clonotype: It may be a read error: a sequence one base away is much more abundant. The V gene is TRBV7-8, the J gene TRBJ1-1; 7 nucleotides align to TRBD1. The CDR3 totals 14 residues. The germline gives CDR1 SGHVS, CDR2 FQNEAQ. CDR3 region: CVSSRDQGDTEAFF. The CDR3 DNA reads as TGTGTCAGCAGCCGAGACCAGGGGGACACTGAAGCTTTCTTT.

This chain links TRBV10-3 with TRBJ1-6; 10 bases fit TRBD1. V was pared by 6 bases and J by 7 bases, with 3 bases of the junction left unmatched. The CDR3 extends over 14 amino acids. Germline CDR1 ENHRY, CDR2 SYGVKD. The CDR3, as DNA: TGTGCCATCAGACAGGGACAGGGGAATTCACCCCTCCACTTT. This sequence encodes CAIRQGQGNSPLHF.

This chain links TRBV30 with TRBJ2-3; 11 bases match TRBD2. This CDR3 has 13 amino acids. Germline V gene sequence: CDR1 GTSNPN, CDR2 SVGIG (reference sequence). The DNA for the CDR3 is TGTGCGGAGACTAGCGGGATCACAGATACGCAGTATTTT. It codes for CAETSGITDTQYF.

In this sample, this clonotype turned up a few times. The chain links TRBV9 to TRBJ1-4; D is unclear. Germline V gene lookup returns CDR1 SGDLS and CDR2 YYNGEE. The ends were cut back, 0 bases at V and 7 bases at J, with 13 bases in the middle. There are 15 residues in the CDR3. DNA of the CDR3: TGTGCCAGCAGCGTAGTATCGGGGAACAGTGAAAAACTGTTTTTT. As protein: CASSVVSGNSEKLFF.

The chain combines TRBV14 with TRBJ1-5; D not certain. The V and J ends lost 4 bases and 6 bases respectively, with 16 bases between them. CDR1 and CDR2 from the germline V gene are SGHDN and FVKESK. The CDR3 spans 15 residues. CDR3 region: CASSPFQAGGQPQHF. The CDR3 coding sequence is TGTGCCAGCAGCCCCTTTCAGGCAGGAGGTCAGCCCCAGCATTTT.

This rearrangement joins TRBV3-1 to TRBJ1-3; D unresolved. Germline-derived CDR1 and CDR2 are LGHDT and YNNKEL (reference sequence). Trimming pared 0 bases from V and 2 bases from J, leaving 5 bases between. This CDR3 region has 14 residues. DNA of the CDR3: TGTGCCAGCAGCCAAGATAGCACTGGAAACACCATATATTTT. Protein: CASSQDSTGNTIYF.

This clonotype was found a few times. The chain carries TRBV6-5 and TRBJ2-7; D gene ambiguous. From germline, CDR1 is MNHEY and CDR2 SVGAGI. V dropped 2 bases and J dropped 4 bases, with 15 bases sitting between them. CDR3 size: 15 residues. CDR3 in amino acids: CASSYIRASFYEQYF. CDR3 nucleotides: TGTGCCAGCAGTTACATACGTGCCTCCTTTTACGAGCAGTACTTC.